Presented here are 20 T cell receptor beta chains from one specimen sequenced in a study of PD-1 blockade in classical Hodgkin lymphoma. All the patients suffered relapse after autologous stem cell transplantation, and brentuximab vedotin exposure differed. Assay: immunoSEQ multiplex PCR; the TCRdb copy retains only in-frame clones and omits some. The sample carries 43,000 or so clones, 85% to 90% recorded once. The specimen comprised peripheral blood mononuclear cells (PBMCs), sampled at baseline. The receptors originated from a human donor with classical Hodgkin lymphoma.

The rearrangement joins TRBV28 to TRBJ2-6, with D possibly being TRBD1 (5 bases). With 4 bases removed from V and 0 bases from J, the gap between germline ends came to 13 bases. The CDR3 loop spans 17 amino acids. Per germline, CDR1 MDHEN and CDR2 SYDVKM. For the CDR3, the DNA is TGTGCCAGCAGTTCGCAGGGCCCAAGCTCTGGGGCCAACGTCCTGACTTTC. This encodes CASSSQGPSSGANVLTF.

For this clone: Its ends do not fully match the called genes, so a read error is possible. J is TRBJ2-4 and V is TRBV7-7, with D possibly TRBD2 on 6 matching bases. CDR3 length: 13 amino acids. CDR1 SSHAT and CDR2 FNYEAQ come from the germline V gene (reference sequence). This chain's CDR3 is CASSFGGGGIQYF. The CDR3 DNA reads TGTGCTAGCAGCTTTGGGGGAGGCGGCATTCAGTACTTC. Supplemented by reference TRBV7-7 and TRBJ2-4, the full variable domain reads GAGVSQSPRYKVTKRGQDVTLRCDPISSHATLYWYQQALGQGPEFLTYFNYEAQPDKSGLPSDRFSAERPEGSISTLTIQRTEQRDSAMYRCASSFGGGGIQYFGAGTRLSVL.

V gene TRBV19 combines with J gene TRBJ2-7; no clear D. V was shortened by 9 bases and J by 5 bases, with 14 bases between the two germline ends. CDR3 size: 12 residues. CDR1 is LNHDA and CDR2 is SQIVND in the germline V gene (reference sequence). The CDR3 sequence: CARNPLGNEQYF. The DNA for the CDR3 is TGTGCCAGAAATCCTCTGGGGAACGAGCAGTACTTC.

The genes are TRBV7-2 and TRBJ2-7, with TRBD2 matching 11 bases. The CDR3 covers 16 residues. Germline CDR1 is SGHTA and CDR2 is FQGNSA. J lost 1 base, V lost 5 bases, and 7 bases had no gene match. The CDR3 bases are TGTGCCAGCAGCAACGATAGACTAGCGGGGTCCTACGAGCAGTACTTC. Amino acids: CASSNDRLAGSYEQYF.

In nucleotides, the CDR3 is TGTGCCAGCAGCTCGACCGGGACAGGGGTCTTCTCTGGGGCCAACGTCCTGACTTTC. Translated: CASSSTGTGVFSGANVLTF. The rearrangement joins TRBV7-3 to TRBJ2-6, with TRBD1 matching 10 bases. The length of the CDR3 is 19 residues. Trimming cost V 4 bases and J 0 bases; bases outside gene matches: 9. Germline CDR1 and CDR2: SGHTA and FQGTGA. The full variable domain, its missing parts supplied by reference TRBV7-3 and TRBJ2-6, is GAGVSQTPSNKVTEKGKYVELRCDPISGHTALYWYRQSLGQGPEFLIYFQGTGAADDSGLPNDRFFAVRPEGSVSTLKIQRTERGDSAVYLCASSSTGTGVFSGANVLTFGAGSRLTVL.

The V gene is TRBV2, the J gene TRBJ1-4; D gene uncertain. Trimming took off 6 bases at V and 7 bases at J, with 18 bases between the two ends. Germline V gene data show CDR1 as SNHLY and CDR2 as FYNNEI. The length of the CDR3 is 15 residues. CDR3 protein: CASSRTESQSEKLFF. Written as DNA, the CDR3 is TGTGCCAGCAGCCGGACCGAGTCACAGAGTGAAAAACTGTTTTTT.

The V call is TRBV29-1, the J call TRBJ2-1; 8 bases agree with TRBD1. The CDR3 runs to 15 residues. Trimming removed 6 bases from V and 5 bases from J; junction bases left unmatched: 12. The germline V gene encodes CDR1 SQVTM and CDR2 ANQGSEA. The CDR3 DNA reads as TGCAGCGTCGATTACTACGGGACAGGTGACAATGAGCAGTTCTTC. This codes for CSVDYYGTGDNEQFF.

The chain combines TRBV7-9 with TRBJ1-2; 8 bases map to TRBD1. The CDR3 consists of 13 residues. J was trimmed by 4 bases and V by 5 bases; bases with no gene match: 3. Germline V gene sequence: CDR1 SEHNR, CDR2 FQNEAQ (reference sequence). The CDR3 region is CASSGRGPYGYTF. For the CDR3, the DNA is TGTGCCAGCAGCGGCAGGGGGCCCTATGGCTACACCTTC.

The chain joins TRBV7-6 to TRBJ2-1, with D unclear. Germline V gene sequence: CDR1 SGHVS, CDR2 FNYEAQ. With 5 bases removed from V and 0 bases from J, the gap between germline ends came to 14 bases. This CDR3 is 16 amino acids long. The CDR3 DNA follows: TGTGCCAGCAGCCCCCGCCCCGAAAGCTCCTACAATGAGCAGTTCTTC. Amino acids: CASSPRPESSYNEQFF.

This clone has more than one count but fewer than ten. The chain recombines TRBV27 with TRBJ1-2; no reliable D call. Germline CDR1 is MNHEY and CDR2 is SMNVEV (reference sequence). The germline V and J ends were trimmed by 6 bases and 3 bases, with 20 bases remaining between them. This CDR3 contains 16 residues. Here the CDR3 DNA reads TGTGCCAGCAGCCCCCAGGATCCGAAATTATACTATGGCTACACCTTC. Translation: CASSPQDPKLYYGYTF.

The chain employs TRBV5-4 and TRBJ1-2; no firm D call. V was clipped by 4 bases and J by 4 bases, with 8 bases between them. Germline CDR1 and CDR2: SGHNT and YYREEE (reference sequence). The CDR3 has 12 residues. CDR3 sequence: CASSLNSYGYTF. The CDR3 DNA reads as TGTGCCAGCAGCCTCAACAGCTATGGCTACACCTTC.

The chain joins TRBV10-1 to TRBJ2-3; D is unclear. V was cut by 5 bases and J by 4 bases, with 10 bases left in between. Germline loops: CDR1 WNHNN, CDR2 SYGVQD (reference sequence). This CDR3 region has 13 residues. The CDR3 loop is CASSSARADTQYF. The DNA for the CDR3 is TGCGCCAGCAGTTCTGCCCGGGCAGATACGCAGTATTTT.

The rearrangement uses TRBV13 and TRBJ2-3; 14 bases fit TRBD2. Germline V gene data show CDR1 as PRHDT and CDR2 as FYEKMQ (reference sequence). The ends lost 5 bases at V and 3 bases at J; junction bases unmatched: 4. This CDR3 spans 16 amino acids. The CDR3 coding sequence is TGTGCCAGCAGCCCCCGGACTAGCGGGGGGACAGATACGCAGTATTTT. It encodes CASSPRTSGGTDTQYF.

CDR3 nucleotide sequence: TGTGCCAGCAGCGTCCAAGGACTAGCGGGCACAGATACGCAGTATTTT. Protein: CASSVQGLAGTDTQYF. The V gene is TRBV9, the J gene TRBJ2-3; TRBD2 matches 10 bases. The CDR3 runs 16 residues. Germline V gene data show CDR1 as SGDLS and CDR2 as YYNGEE. V shed 2 bases and J 1 base; nucleotides not matched to a gene: 4.

The chain links TRBV7-8 to TRBJ2-7, with 7 bases matching TRBD1. The CDR3 length is 15 residues. With V trimmed by 1 base and J by 1 base, 4 bases remained unmatched. Germline V gives CDR1 SGHVS, CDR2 FQNEAQ. This CDR3 is CASSLGRDSSYEQYF. In nucleotides, the CDR3 is TGTGCCAGCAGCTTAGGCCGGGACAGTTCCTACGAGCAGTACTTC.

With regard to this clone: This same CDR3 is encoded by further DNA sequences in the sample. This chain uses TRBV27 with TRBJ2-7; D uncertain. The CDR3 runs 13 residues. Germline lookup yields CDR1 MNHEY and CDR2 SMNVEV (reference sequence). V lost 4 bases and J lost 4, with 11 bases in between. The DNA of the CDR3 is TGTGCCAGCAGTTGGTCAGGTTCTTACGAGCAGTACTTC. It encodes CASSWSGSYEQYF.

The J gene is TRBJ1-2, the V gene TRBV9; 9 bases match TRBD1. J lost 5 bases, V lost 3 bases, and 14 bases had no gene match. The CDR3 is made up of 17 amino acids. The germline V gene has CDR1 SGDLS and CDR2 YYNGEE. CDR3 nucleotides: TGTGCCAGCAGCGCCACTGGAGGACAGGGGAAGAGGTATGGCTACACCTTC. This translates into CASSATGGQGKRYGYTF.

The rearrangement joins TRBV28 to TRBJ1-1, with no clear D. The CDR3 has 14 amino acids. CDR1 is MDHEN and CDR2 is SYDVKM in the germline V gene. The ends were cut back, 2 bases at V and 1 base at J, with 8 bases in the middle. CDR3 coding DNA: TGTGCCAGCAGTTTAGGACGGGGGAACACTGAAGCTTTCTTT. It is translated as CASSLGRGNTEAFF.

Only one count was recorded for this clone. The J gene is TRBJ2-3, the V gene TRBV6-1, with D possibly TRBD2 on 6 matching bases. The CDR3 contains 15 residues. The V gene lost 2 bases and the J gene lost 1 base, with 10 bases spanning the gap. CDR1 and CDR2 from the germline V gene are MNHNS and SASEGT. The DNA for the CDR3 is TGTGCCAGCAGTGAACAGTGGGGGGGCACAGATACGCAGTATTTT. Translating gives CASSEQWGGTDTQYF.

The chain combines TRBV19 with TRBJ1-5; TRBD1 matches at 10 bases. The V and J ends lost 4 bases and 2 bases, in that order; junction bases with no gene match: 5. CDR1 is LNHDA, CDR2 SQIVND, per germline (reference sequence). The CDR3 is 16 residues long. CDR3 in DNA: TGTGCCAGTAGTAAGGACAGGGGGAAGGGCAATCAGCCCCAGCATTTT. This sequence encodes CASSKDRGKGNQPQHF.